One and the same sample provided the 8 T cell receptor beta chains below, sequenced in a study of glioma-infiltrating T cells. Using RNA template, CDR3s of TCR alpha and beta were amplified with iRepertoire arm-PCR. TCRdb ran MiXCR on the multiplex PCR reads and lists one entry per CDR3 protein. The table lists approximately 100,000 distinct CDR3 sequences, around 30% of them singletons. Sequencing was carried out using glioma tissue, nonneoplastic brain tissue, or PBMCs (not recorded which). The receptor source for this set is a human donor with low-grade glioma or glioblastoma, undergoing nonglioma brain surgery, or in good health (not recorded which).

This clonotype was seen many times. This chain joins TRBV27 and TRBJ2-6; D remains ambiguous. Trimming removed 7 bases from V and 0 bases from J, with 7 bases in between. Germline V gene lookup returns CDR1 MNHEY and CDR2 SMNVEV (reference sequence). The CDR3 length is 14 residues. The CDR3 sequence is CASTGDSGANVLTF. CDR3 in DNA: TGTGCCAGCACTGGGGACTCTGGGGCCAACGTCCTGACTTTC.

The table lists this clonotype with many counts. The CDR3 carries no conserved terminal phenylalanine or tryptophan, so it likely arises from a read error. The limits of the CDR3 on the DNA are not certain, so only TCRdb's listed CDR3 is given. The rearrangement joins TRBV6-1 to TRBJ2-7. In germline, CDR1 is MNHNS, CDR2 SASEGT. Inclusive of both ends, the CDR3 amounts to 10 amino acids. The chain's CDR3 is CASSLTTRRL.

This clonotype was counted many times. This CDR3 is CASSLVLAGVADTQYF. The CDR3 nucleotides are TGTGCCAGCAGCTTAGTACTAGCGGGGGTGGCAGATACGCAGTATTTT. The J gene is TRBJ2-3, the V gene TRBV7-2, with TRBD2 matching 11 bases. CDR1 and CDR2 (germline): SGHTA, FQGNSA. The length of the CDR3 is 16 residues. The V gene end was trimmed by 1 base and the J gene end by 4 bases; junction bases not matched to a gene: 4.

Many counts were recorded for this clonotype. The chain recombines TRBV20-1 with TRBJ1-1, with 10 bases lining up with TRBD1. Germline loops: CDR1 DFQATT, CDR2 SNEGSKA (reference sequence). This CDR3 has 17 amino acids. J lost 3 bases, V lost 1 base, and 11 bases had no gene match. This CDR3 is CSARGRQGARSYTEAFF. The CDR3 DNA reads TGCAGTGCTAGAGGGAGACAGGGGGCGAGATCTTACACTGAAGCTTTCTTT.

Details on this clonotype: A much bigger clone sits one base away, suggesting this may be a read error. V and J are TRBV12-3 or TRBV12-4 and TRBJ1-1; D remains unclear. This CDR3 spans 13 amino acids. CDR3 sequence: CASTELENNEAFF. The CDR3 nucleotides are TGTGCCAGCACTGAATTAGAGAACAATGAAGCTTTCTTT.

V and J are TRBV30 and TRBJ2-3; D ambiguous. Trimming took off 5 bases at V and 3 bases at J, with 6 bases between the two ends. Germline assignment: CDR1 GTSNPN and CDR2 SVGIG (reference sequence). CDR3 size: 11 residues. CDR3 DNA: TGTGCCTGGGAGAGAACAGATACGCAGTATTTT. This gives the protein CAWERTDTQYF.

This clonotype came up many times. This sequence joins TRBV28 and TRBJ2-7; D remains unclear. Germline V gene data show CDR1 as MDHEN and CDR2 as SYDVKM. The CDR3 is made up of 10 amino acids. V was shortened by 10 bases and J by 4 bases, with 8 bases between the two germline ends. The CDR3 loop reads CATGLYEQYF. CDR3 sequence (DNA): TGTGCCACCGGGTTGTACGAGCAGTACTTC.

There are many counts of this clonotype. Here the CDR3 DNA reads TGTGCCAGCAGTTACCTGACAGGGAAGGGCTATGGCTACACCTTC. Amino acids: CASSYLTGKGYGYTF. This sequence joins TRBV6-6 and TRBJ1-2; the match to TRBD1 covers 7 bases. Per germline, CDR1 MNHNY and CDR2 SVGAGI (reference sequence). The CDR3 spans 15 residues. The V segment lost 2 bases and the J segment 4 bases; nucleotides outside the gene matches: 7.